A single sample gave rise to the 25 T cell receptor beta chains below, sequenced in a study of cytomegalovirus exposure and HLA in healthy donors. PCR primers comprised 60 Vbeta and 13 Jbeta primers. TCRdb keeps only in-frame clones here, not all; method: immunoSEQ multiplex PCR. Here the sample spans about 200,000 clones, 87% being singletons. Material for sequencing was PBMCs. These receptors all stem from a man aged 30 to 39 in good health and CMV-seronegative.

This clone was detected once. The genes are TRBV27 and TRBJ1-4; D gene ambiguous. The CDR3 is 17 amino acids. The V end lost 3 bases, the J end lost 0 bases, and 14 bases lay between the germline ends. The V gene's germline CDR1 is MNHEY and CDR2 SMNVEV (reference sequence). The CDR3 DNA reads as TGTGCCAGCAGTTTCCACACCACCAAAGCAACTAATGAAAAACTGTTTTTT. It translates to CASSFHTTKATNEKLFF.

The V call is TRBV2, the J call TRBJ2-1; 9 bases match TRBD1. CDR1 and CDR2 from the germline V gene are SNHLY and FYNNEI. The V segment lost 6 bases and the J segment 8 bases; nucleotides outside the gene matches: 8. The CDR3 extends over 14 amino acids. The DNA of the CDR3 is TGTGCCAGCAGAATAACAGGGGGCCGGGATGAGCAGTTCTTC. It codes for CASRITGGRDEQFF.

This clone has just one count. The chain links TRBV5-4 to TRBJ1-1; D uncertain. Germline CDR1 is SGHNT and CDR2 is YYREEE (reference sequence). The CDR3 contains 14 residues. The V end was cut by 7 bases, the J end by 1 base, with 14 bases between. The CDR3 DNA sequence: TGTGCCAGCGGCGAAAAGAGCGGGAACACTGAAGCTTTCTTT. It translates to CASGEKSGNTEAFF.

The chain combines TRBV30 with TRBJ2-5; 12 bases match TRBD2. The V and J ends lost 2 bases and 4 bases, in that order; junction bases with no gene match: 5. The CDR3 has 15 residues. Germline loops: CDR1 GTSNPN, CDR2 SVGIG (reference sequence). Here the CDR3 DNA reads TGTGCCTGGAGTAAGGGACTAGCGGGTGGAGAGACCCAGTACTTC. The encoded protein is CAWSKGLAGGETQYF.

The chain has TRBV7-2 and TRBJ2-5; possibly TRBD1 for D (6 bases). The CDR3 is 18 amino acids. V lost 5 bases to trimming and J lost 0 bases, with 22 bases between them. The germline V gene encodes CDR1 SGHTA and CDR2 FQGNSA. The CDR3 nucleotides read TGTGCCAGCAGCCTACAGGGACGCTCACCGACTTACCAAGAGACCCAGTACTTC. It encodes CASSLQGRSPTYQETQYF.

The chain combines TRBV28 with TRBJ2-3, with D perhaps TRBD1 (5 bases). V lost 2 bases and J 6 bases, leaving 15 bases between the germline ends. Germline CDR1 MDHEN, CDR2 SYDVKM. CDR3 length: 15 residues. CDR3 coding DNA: TGTGCCAGCAGTTTAGTGGGGCTCGGTGGGGATACGCAGTATTTT. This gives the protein CASSLVGLGGDTQYF.

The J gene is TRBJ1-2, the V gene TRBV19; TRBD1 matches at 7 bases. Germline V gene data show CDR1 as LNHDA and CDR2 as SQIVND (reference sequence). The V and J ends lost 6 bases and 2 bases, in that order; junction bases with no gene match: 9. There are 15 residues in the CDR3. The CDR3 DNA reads TGTGCCAGTAGCCGGGACAGTCTACTAAACTATGGCTACACCTTC. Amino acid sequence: CASSRDSLLNYGYTF.

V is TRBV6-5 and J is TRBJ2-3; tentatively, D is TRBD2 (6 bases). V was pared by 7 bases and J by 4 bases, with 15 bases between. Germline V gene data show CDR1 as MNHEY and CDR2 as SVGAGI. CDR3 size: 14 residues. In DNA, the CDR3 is TGTGCCAGCAATGAGGGACTTAGTGCAGATACGCAGTATTTT. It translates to CASNEGLSADTQYF.

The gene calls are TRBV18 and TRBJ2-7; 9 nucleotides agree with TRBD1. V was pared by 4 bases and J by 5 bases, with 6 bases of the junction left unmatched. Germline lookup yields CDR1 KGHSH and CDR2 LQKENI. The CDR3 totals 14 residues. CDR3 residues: CASSLGTGSNEQYF. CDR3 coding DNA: TGTGCCAGCTCACTGGGGACAGGGAGCAACGAGCAGTACTTC.

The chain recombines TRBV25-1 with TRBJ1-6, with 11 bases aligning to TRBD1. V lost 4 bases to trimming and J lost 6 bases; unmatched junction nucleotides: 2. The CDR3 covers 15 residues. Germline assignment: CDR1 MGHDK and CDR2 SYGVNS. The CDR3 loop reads CASSVGQGVNSPLHF. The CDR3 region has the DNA TGTGCCAGCAGTGTGGGACAGGGGGTTAATTCACCCCTCCACTTT.

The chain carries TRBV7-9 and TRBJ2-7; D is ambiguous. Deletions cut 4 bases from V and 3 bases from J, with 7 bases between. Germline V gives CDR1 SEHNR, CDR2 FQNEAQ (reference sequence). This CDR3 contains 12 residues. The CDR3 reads CASSSIHYEQYF. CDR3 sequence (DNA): TGTGCCAGCAGCTCCATCCACTACGAGCAGTACTTC.

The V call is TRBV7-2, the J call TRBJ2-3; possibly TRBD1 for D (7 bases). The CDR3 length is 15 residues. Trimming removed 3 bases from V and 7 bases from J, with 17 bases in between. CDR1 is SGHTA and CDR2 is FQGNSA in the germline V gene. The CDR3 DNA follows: TGTGCCAGCAGCTTCTCGACAGGGACTGGGTATACGCAGTATTTT. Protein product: CASSFSTGTGYTQYF.

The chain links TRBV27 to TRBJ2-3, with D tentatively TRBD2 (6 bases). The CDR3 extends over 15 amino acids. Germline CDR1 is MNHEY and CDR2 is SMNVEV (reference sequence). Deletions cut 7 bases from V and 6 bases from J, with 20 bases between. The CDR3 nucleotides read TGTGCCAGCACCCACCGCGGCGGGGCGGGGGATACGCAGTATTTT. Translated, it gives CASTHRGGAGDTQYF.

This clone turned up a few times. The CDR3 sequence: CASSFTGTGYNEQFF. Written as DNA, the CDR3 is TGTGCCAGCAGCTTCACCGGGACAGGCTACAATGAGCAGTTCTTC. The V call is TRBV6-5, the J call TRBJ2-1; 8 bases line up with TRBD1. In germline, CDR1 is MNHEY, CDR2 SVGAGI. The V gene end was trimmed by 6 bases and the J gene end by 3 bases; junction bases not matched to a gene: 7. This CDR3 spans 15 amino acids.

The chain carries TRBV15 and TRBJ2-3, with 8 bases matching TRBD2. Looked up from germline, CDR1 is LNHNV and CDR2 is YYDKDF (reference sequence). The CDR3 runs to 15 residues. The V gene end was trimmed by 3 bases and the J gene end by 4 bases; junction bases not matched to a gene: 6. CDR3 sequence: CATSRSRGGPDTQYF. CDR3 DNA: TGTGCCACCAGCAGGTCCCGGGGGGGGCCAGATACGCAGTATTTT.

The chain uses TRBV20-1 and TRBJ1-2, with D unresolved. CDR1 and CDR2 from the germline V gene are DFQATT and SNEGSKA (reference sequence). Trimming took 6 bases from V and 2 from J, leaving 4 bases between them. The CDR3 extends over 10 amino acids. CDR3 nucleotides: TGCAGTGCCCCAAACTATGGCTACACCTTC. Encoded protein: CSAPNYGYTF.

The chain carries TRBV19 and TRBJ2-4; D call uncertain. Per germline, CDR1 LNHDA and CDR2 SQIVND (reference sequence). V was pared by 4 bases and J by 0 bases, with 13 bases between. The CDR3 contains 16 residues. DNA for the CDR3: TGTGCCAGTAGTACAATGACACTTCTAGCCAAAAACATTCAGTACTTC. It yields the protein CASSTMTLLAKNIQYF.

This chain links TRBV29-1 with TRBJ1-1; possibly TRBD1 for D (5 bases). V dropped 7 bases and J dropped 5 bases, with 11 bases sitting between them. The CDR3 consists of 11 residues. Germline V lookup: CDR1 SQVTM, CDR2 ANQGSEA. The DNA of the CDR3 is TGCAGCGCCCTAAGGGGAACTGAAGCTTTCTTT. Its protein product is CSALRGTEAFF.

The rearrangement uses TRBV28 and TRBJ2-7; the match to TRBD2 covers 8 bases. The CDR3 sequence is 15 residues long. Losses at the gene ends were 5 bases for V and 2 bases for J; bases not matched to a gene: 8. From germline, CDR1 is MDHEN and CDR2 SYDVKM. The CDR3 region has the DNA TGTGCCAGCAGTCTGACTAGCGCAGGCACCTACGAGCAGTACTTC. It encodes CASSLTSAGTYEQYF.

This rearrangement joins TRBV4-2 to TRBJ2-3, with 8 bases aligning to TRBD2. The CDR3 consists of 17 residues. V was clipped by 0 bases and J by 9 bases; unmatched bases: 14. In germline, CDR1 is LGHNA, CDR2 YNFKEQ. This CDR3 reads CASSQEGSGNVPDTQYF. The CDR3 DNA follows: TGTGCCAGCAGCCAAGAAGGTAGCGGGAATGTACCTGACACGCAGTATTTT.

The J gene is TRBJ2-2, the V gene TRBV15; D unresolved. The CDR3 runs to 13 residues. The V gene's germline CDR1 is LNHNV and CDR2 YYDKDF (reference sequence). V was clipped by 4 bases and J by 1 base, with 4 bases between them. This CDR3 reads CATSIGNTGELFF. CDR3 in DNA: TGTGCCACCAGCATCGGGAACACCGGGGAGCTGTTTTTT.

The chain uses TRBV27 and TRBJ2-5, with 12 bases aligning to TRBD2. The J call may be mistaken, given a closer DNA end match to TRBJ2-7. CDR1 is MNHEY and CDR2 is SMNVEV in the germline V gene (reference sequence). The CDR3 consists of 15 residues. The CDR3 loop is CASTPGTSGSYEQYF. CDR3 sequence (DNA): TGTGCCAGCACTCCTGGGACTAGCGGGTCCTACGAGCAGTACTTC.

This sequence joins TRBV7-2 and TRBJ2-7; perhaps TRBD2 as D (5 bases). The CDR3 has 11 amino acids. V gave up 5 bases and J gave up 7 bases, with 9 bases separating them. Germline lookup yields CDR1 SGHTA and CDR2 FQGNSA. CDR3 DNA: TGTGCCAGCAGCCAGACGGGGGAGCAGTACTTC. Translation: CASSQTGEQYF. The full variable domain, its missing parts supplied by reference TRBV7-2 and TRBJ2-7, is GAGVSQSPSNKVTEKGKDVELRCDPISGHTALYWYRQSLGQGLEFLIYFQGNSAPDKSGLPSDRFSAERTGGSVSTLTIQRTQQEDSAVYLCASSQTGEQYFGPGTRLTVT.

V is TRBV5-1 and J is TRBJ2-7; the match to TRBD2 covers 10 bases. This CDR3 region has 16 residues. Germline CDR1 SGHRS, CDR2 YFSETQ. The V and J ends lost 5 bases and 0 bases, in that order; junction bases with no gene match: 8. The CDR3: CASSQTGTSASYEQYF. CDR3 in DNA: TGCGCCAGCAGTCAGACCGGGACTAGCGCCTCCTACGAGCAGTACTTC.

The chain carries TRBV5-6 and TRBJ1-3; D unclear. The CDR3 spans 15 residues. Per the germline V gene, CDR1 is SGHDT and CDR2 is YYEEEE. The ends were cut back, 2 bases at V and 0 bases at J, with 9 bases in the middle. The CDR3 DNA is TGTGCCAGCAGCTTCCGACAAAACTCTGGAAACACCATATATTTT. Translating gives CASSFRQNSGNTIYF.